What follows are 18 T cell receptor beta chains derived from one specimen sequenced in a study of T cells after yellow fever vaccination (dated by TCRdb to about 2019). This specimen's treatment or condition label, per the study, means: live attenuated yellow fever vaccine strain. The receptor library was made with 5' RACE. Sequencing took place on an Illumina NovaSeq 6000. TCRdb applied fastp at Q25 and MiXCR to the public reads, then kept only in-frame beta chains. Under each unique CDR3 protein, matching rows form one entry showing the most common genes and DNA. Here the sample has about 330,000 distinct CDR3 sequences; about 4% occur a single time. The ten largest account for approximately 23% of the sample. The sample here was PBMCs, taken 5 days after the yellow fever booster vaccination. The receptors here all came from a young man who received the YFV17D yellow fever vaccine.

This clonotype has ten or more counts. The CDR3 DNA reads TGTGCCAGCAGCTTTCCGACAGGGATGTCTACTAATGAAAAACTGTTTTTT. This gives the protein CASSFPTGMSTNEKLFF. The chain combines TRBV7-2 with TRBJ1-4; 7 nucleotides agree with TRBD1. The CDR3 consists of 17 residues. Germline CDR1 is SGHTA and CDR2 is FQGNSA. J was trimmed by 2 bases and V by 3 bases; bases with no gene match: 9.

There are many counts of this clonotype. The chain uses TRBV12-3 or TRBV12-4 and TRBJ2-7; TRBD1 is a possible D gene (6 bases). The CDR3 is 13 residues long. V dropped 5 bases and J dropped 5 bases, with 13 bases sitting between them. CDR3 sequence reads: CASSRGQANEQYF. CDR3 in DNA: TGTGCCAGCAGTAGGGGACAAGCGAACGAGCAGTACTTC.

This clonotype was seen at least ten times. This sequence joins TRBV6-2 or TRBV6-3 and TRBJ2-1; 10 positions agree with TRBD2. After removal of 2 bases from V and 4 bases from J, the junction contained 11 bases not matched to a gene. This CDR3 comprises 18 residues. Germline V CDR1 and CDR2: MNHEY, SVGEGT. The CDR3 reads CASSYLGLAGVLYNEQFF. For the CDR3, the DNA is TGTGCCAGCAGTTACCTCGGGCTAGCGGGGGTTCTTTACAATGAGCAGTTCTTC.

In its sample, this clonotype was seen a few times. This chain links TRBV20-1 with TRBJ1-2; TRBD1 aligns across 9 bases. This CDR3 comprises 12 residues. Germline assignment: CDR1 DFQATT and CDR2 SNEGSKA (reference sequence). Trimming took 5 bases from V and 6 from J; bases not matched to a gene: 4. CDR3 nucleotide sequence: TGCAGTGCTTGGGACAGGGATGATGGCTACACCTTC. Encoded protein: CSAWDRDDGYTF.

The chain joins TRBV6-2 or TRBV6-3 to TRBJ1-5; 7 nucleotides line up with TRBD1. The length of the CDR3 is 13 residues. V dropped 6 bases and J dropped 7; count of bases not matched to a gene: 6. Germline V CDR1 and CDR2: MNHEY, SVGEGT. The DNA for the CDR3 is TGTGCCAGCAGCGAACAGGGGTTCCAGCCCCAGCATTTT. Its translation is CASSEQGFQPQHF.

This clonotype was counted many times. This CDR3 is CASSARRWNNSGNTIYF. Written as DNA, the CDR3 is TGTGCCAGCAGCGCCCGACGCTGGAATAACTCTGGAAACACCATATATTTT. The chain joins TRBV4-2 to TRBJ1-3; D not resolved. Trimming shortened V by 5 bases and J by 0 bases, and 17 bases separated the two germline ends. The CDR3 is made up of 17 amino acids. Germline CDR1 and CDR2: LGHNA and YNFKEQ.

CDR3 DNA: TGCGCCAGCAGCTTGACGGGATTCTTTCCGGAGACCCAGTACTTC. The encoded protein is CASSLTGFFPETQYF. The chain joins TRBV5-1 to TRBJ2-5; perhaps TRBD2 as D (5 bases). V lost 1 base to trimming and J lost 5 bases, with 15 bases between them. CDR1 SGHRS and CDR2 YFSETQ come from the germline V gene. The CDR3 extends over 15 amino acids.

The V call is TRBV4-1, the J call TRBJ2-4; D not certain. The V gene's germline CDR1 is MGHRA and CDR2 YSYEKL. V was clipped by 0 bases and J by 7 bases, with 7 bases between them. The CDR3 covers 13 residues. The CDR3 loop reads CASSQDSLNIQYF. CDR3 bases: TGCGCCAGCAGCCAAGATAGTCTGAACATTCAGTACTTC.

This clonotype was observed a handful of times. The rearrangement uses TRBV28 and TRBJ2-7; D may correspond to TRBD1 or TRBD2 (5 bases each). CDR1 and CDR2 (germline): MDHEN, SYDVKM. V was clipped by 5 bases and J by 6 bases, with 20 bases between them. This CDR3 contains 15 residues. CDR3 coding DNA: TGTGCCAGCAGTCCCGCCGGGACCAAACTGGGCGAGCAGTACGTC. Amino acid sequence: CASSPAGTKLGEQYV.

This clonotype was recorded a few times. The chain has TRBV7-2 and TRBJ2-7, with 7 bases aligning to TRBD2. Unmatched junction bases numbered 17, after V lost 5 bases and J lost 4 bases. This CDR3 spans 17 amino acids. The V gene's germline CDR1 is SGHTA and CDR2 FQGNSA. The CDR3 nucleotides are TGTGCCAGCAGCCCAGCAGGCACCAGGACTAGTTGGTACGAGCAGTACGTC. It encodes CASSPAGTRTSWYEQYV.

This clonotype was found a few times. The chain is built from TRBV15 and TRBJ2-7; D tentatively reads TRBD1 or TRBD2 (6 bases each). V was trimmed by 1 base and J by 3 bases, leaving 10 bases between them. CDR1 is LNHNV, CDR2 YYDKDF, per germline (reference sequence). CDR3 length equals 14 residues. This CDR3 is CATSRGGAFYEQYV. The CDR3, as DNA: TGTGCCACCAGCAGAGGGGGGGCTTTCTACGAGCAGTACGTC.

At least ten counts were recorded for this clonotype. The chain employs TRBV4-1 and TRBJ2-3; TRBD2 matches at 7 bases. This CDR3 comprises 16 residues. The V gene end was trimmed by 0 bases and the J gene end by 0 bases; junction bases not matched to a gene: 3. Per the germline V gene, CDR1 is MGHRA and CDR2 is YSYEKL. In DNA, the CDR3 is TGCGCCAGCAGCCAAGAGCCTAGCGGAAGCACAGATACGCAGTATTTT. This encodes CASSQEPSGSTDTQYF.

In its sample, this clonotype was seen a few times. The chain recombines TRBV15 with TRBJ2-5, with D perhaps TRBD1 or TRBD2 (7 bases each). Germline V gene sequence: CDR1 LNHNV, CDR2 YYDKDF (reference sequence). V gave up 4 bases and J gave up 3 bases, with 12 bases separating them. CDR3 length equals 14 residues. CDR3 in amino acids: CATSKGGTEETQYF. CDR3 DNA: TGTGCCACCAGCAAGGGAGGGACAGAAGAGACCCAGTACTTC.

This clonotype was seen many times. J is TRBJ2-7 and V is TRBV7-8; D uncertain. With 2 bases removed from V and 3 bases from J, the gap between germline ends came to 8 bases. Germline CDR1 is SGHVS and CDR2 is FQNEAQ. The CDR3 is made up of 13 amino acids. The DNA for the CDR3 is TGTGCCAGCAGCTTATCTCGGAACTACGAGCAGTACTTC. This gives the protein CASSLSRNYEQYF.

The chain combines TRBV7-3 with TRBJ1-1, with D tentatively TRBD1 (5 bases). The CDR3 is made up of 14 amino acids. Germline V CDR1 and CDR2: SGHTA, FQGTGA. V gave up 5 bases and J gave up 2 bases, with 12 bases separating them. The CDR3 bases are TGTGCCAGCAGCATCTATGGGGGTAACACTGAAGCTTTCTTT. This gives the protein CASSIYGGNTEAFF.

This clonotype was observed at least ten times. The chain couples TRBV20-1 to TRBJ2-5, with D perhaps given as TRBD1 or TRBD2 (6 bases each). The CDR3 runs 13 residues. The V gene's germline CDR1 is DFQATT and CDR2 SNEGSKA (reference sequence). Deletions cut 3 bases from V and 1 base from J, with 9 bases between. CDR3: CSASGGRQETQYF. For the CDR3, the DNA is TGCAGTGCTAGCGGGGGCCGCCAAGAGACCCAGTACTTC.

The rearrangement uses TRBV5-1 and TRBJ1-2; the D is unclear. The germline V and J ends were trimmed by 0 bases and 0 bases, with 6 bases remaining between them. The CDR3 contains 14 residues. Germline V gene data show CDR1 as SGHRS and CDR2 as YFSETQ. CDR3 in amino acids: CASSLEEPNYGYTF. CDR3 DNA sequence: TGCGCCAGCAGCTTGGAGGAGCCTAACTATGGCTACACCTTC. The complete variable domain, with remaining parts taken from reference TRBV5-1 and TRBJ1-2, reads KAGVTQTPRYLIKTRGQQVTLSCSPISGHRSVSWYQQTPGQGLQFLFEYFSETQRNKGNFPGRFSGRQFSNSRSEMNVSTLELGDSALYLCASSLEEPNYGYTFGSGTRLTVV.

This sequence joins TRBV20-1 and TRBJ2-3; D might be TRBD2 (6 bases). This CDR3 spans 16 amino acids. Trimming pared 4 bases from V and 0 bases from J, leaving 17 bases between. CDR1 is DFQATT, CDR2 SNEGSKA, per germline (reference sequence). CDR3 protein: CSATWSRDSSTDTQYF. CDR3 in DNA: TGCAGTGCTACTTGGTCCAGGGACTCTAGCACAGATACGCAGTATTTT.